This entry features one T cell receptor (beta chain) sequence. This receptor's antigen is unknown. Base qualities are not at hand, and no much larger clone is one base apart. Deletion took 6 bases off V and 6 bases off J, with a span of 14 bases between the germline ends. CDR1 and CDR2 were assigned from the germline V gene as MDHEN and SYDVKM. Its CDR3 holds 14 amino acids, cysteine through phenylalanine. Of the read, only the CDR3 DNA is kept; its 42 bases are in frame from base 1. The data were taken from a study of T-cell reconstitution after alpha-beta-depleted transplantation in children (dated by TCRdb to 2016 to 2017). For the study in its entirety: The study quantitatively tracked T-cell immune reconstitution after TCRalphabeta/CD19-depleted allogeneic hematopoietic cell transplantation in children using TCR repertoire profiling. Results and caveats for the whole study, not just this receptor: Apparently early alphabetaT-cell count recovery about two months after transplant reportedly relied on only several hundred rapidly expanded clones derived from non-depleted graft cells. Over the following months the frequencies of hyperexpanded clones went down, and after one year T-cell counts and TCRbeta diversity were mostly credited to newly produced T cells. In some patients, the high TCRbeta diversity seen at day 60 was put down to recipient T cells and intrathymic progenitors that had survived conditioning.

Library creation used PCR. Sequencing took place on an Illumina HiSeq 2500. To normalize quantification of the TCRbeta repertoire, the TCR libraries were built with molecular barcoding that relied on unique molecular identifiers. Through fastp at Q25 and MiXCR, TCRdb rebuilt clones from the public reads, retaining in-frame beta chains. Here each entry gathers all rows of one CDR3 protein and keeps the most common genes and DNA. The sample data list 500,000 to 650,000 distinct CDR3 sequences, and 10% to 15% of these were observed just once. Jointly, the top ten make up roughly 2.3% of the sample. This specimen's treatment or condition label, interpreted: allogeneic hematopoietic cell transplantation with graft depleted of TCRalphabeta T cells and CD19 B cells. The transplant recipients were children given TCRalphabeta/CD19-depleted allogeneic hematopoietic cell grafts.

The sample was PBMCs, mostly from graft donor cells, taken 360 days after TCRalphabeta/CD19-depleted stem cell transplant. The rearranged chain carries TRBV28 and TRBJ1-4, and TRBD1 may be the D gene, going by 5 matching bases. The TCR was taken from a male patient aged 5 to 17 who had a stem cell transplant for acute myeloid leukemia, so the T cells may come from the graft donor. The encoded CDR3 is CASSRQMGHEKLFF. The nucleotides are TGTGCCAGCAGCAGACAGATGGGGCATGAAAAACTGTTTTTT.